This T cell receptor beta chain emerged from a study of T cell changes during pregnancy in multiple sclerosis (dated 2019 in TCRdb). Background on the whole study: The study looked at changes in the T cell repertoire across pregnancy in women with multiple sclerosis.

The method was the immunoSEQ multiplex PCR assay. TCRdb provides this immuneACCESS table in a form limited to in-frame rearrangements. Some clones are lacking; in checked studies, under half of them reflect an unresolved V gene, and why the rest are absent is not known. Present in this sample are fewer than 50,000 clones, approximately 94% of which were seen just once. 4.5% to 5.5% of the sample comes from the top ten. From the germline V gene (reference sequence), CDR1 is LNHDA and CDR2 is SQIVND. There are 14 amino acids in the CDR3, from cysteine to phenylalanine inclusive. Left in the record is the CDR3 DNA by itself, 42 bases read in frame from the first base. Germline trimming amounts to 5 bases on V and 6 bases on J, with 8 as the count of junction bases outside the gene matches. On this clone: No antigen is known for it. Base qualities are not provided; no much larger clone lies one nucleotide away.

The origin of this receptor is a female donor with multiple sclerosis, enrolled in a pregnancy study. Sequenced material: CD8+ T cells from peripheral blood mononuclear cells, taken before pregnancy. This chain joins TRBV19 to TRBJ1-2, with 8 bases aligning to TRBD1. The nucleotide sequence reads as follows: TGTGCCAGTAGTCTTCAGGGGGCGCTCAATGGCTACACCTTC. Its protein reads: CASSLQGALNGYTF.